This TCR beta chain stems from a study of T-cell reconstitution after alpha-beta-depleted transplantation in children (dated by TCRdb to the mid-2010s). Broadly, across the study: The study quantitatively tracked T-cell immune reconstitution after TCRalphabeta/CD19-depleted allogeneic hematopoietic cell transplantation in children using TCR repertoire profiling.

This clonotype was observed many times. No antigen is known for it. The sample holds no much larger clone one base away, and base qualities are not on file. The library was obtained by PCR. Sequencing used an Illumina HiSeq 2500. Molecular barcoding was employed in the preparation of TCR libraries, with unique molecular identifiers being used to normalize TCRbeta repertoire quantification. TCRdb redid the processing of the public reads, applying fastp at Q25 and MiXCR, and retained in-frame beta chains. One record per CDR3 amino acid sequence lists the most common genes and DNA. Across this sample there are roughly 170,000 distinct CDR3 sequences, with approximately 6.6% seen only once. The top ten hold roughly 3% of the sample. The germline V gene sets CDR1 to MNHEY and CDR2 to SVGAGI. The CDR3 sequence holds 12 residues, the cysteine and phenylalanine included. Only the CDR3 portion is preserved as DNA: 36 bases, with reading frame beginning at the first base. Trimming costs V 7 bases and J 5 bases, and their ends lie 11 bases apart.

The origin of this receptor is a human donor who donated a stem cell graft to a child with Wiskott-Aldrich syndrome. The sequences come from PBMCs from the stem cell graft donor, collected from the stem cell graft. The V gene is TRBV6-5 and the J gene is TRBJ1-2; no D gene can be assigned with confidence. The CDR3 region has the sequence CASTLSGYGYTF. Read as DNA, the sequence is TGTGCCAGCACCCTCTCAGGATATGGCTACACCTTC.